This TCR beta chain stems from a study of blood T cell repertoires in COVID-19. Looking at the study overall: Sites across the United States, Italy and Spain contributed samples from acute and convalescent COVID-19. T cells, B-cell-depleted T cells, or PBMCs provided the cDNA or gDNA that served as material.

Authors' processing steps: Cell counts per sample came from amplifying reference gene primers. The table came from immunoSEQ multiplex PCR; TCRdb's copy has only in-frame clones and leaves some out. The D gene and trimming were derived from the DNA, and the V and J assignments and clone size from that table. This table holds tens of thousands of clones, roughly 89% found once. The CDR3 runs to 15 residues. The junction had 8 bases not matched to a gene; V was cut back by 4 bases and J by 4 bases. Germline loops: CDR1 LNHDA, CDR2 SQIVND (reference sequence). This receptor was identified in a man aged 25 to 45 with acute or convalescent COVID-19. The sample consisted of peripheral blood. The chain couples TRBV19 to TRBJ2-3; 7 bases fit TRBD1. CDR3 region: CASSRPGQAADTQYF. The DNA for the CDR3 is TGTGCCAGTAGTAGGCCAGGACAGGCGGCAGATACGCAGTATTTT.